Given below is one T cell receptor (beta chain) in context. Recruitment covered 25 or so US areas and drew participants whose ages spanned roughly 18 to 100 years. This sample is part of a study of blood T cell repertoires in COVID-19. As for the study in general: From the United States, Italy and Spain came samples of acute and convalescent COVID-19.

Here immunoSEQ multiplex PCR was the method, and the copy in TCRdb shows in-frame clones only, minus some. The sample consists of more than 300,000 clones, 87% of them appearing once. This CDR3 is built from 13 residues. Germline-derived CDR1 and CDR2 are LNHDA and SQIVND (reference sequence). V was cut by 1 base and J by 8 bases, with 11 bases left in between. The specimen was PBMCs or T cells enriched from blood (not recorded which). The rearrangement uses TRBV19 and TRBJ1-1; maybe TRBD1 (6 bases). This TCR was recovered from a woman in her thirties who had recovered from COVID-19. The chain's CDR3 is CASSIGGGDEAFF. In DNA form, the CDR3 reads TGTGCCAGTAGTATAGGAGGGGGGGACGAAGCTTTCTTT. The variable domain in full, completed from reference TRBV19 and TRBJ1-1, reads DGGITQSPKYLFRKEGQNVTLSCEQNLNHDAMYWYRQDPGQGLRLIYYSQIVNDFQKGDIAEGYSVSREKKESFPLTVTSAQKNPTAFYLCASSIGGGDEAFFGQGTRLTVV.